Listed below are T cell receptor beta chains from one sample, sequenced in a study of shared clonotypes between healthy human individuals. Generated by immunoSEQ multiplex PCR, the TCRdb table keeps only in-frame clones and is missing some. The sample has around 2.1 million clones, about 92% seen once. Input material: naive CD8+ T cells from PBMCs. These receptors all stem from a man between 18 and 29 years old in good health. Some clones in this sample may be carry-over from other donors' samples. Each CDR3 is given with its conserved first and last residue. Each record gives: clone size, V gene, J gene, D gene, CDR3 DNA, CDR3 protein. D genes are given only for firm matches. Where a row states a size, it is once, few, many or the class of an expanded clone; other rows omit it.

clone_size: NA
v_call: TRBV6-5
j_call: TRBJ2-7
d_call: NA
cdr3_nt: TGTGCCAGCAGTTACTCGGCTAACTCATACGAGCAGTACTTC
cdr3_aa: CASSYSANSYEQYF

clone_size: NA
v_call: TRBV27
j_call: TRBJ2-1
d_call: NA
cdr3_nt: TGTGCCAGCAGTTTATTGTTCCGGGAGTCCTACAATGAGCAGTTCTTC
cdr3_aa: CASSLLFRESYNEQFF

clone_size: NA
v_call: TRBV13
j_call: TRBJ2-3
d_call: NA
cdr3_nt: TGTGCCAGCAGCATCTGGGCGGAGCCCGCCACAGATACGCAGTATTTT
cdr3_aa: CASSIWAEPATDTQYF

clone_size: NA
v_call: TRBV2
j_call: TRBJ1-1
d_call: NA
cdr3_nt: TGTGCCAGCAGTGAAGAGTCAGGGGATAATTCTGAAGCTTTCTTT
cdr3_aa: CASSEESGDNSEAFF

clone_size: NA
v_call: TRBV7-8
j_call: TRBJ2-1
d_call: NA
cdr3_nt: TGTGCCAGCAGCGATGAGCGGAACTCCTACAATGAGCAGTTCTTC
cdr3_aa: CASSDERNSYNEQFF

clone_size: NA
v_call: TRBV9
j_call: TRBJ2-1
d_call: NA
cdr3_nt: TGTGCCAGCAGCGTGGACCTGAGCTCCTACAATGAGCAGTTCTTC
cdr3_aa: CASSVDLSSYNEQFF

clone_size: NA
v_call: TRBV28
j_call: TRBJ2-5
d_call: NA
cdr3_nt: TGTGCCAGCGTACGAGCGGAGGGAACACAAGAGACCCAGTACTTC
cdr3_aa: CASVRAEGTQETQYF

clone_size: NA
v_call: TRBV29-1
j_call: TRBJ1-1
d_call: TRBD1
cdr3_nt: TGCAGCGTTCCCGGACAGGGTGAAGCTTTCTTT
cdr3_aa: CSVPGQGEAFF

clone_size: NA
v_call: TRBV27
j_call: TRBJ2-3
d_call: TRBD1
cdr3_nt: TGTGCCAGCACCCAGACAGGGAGCACAGATACGCAGTATTTT
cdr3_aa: CASTQTGSTDTQYF

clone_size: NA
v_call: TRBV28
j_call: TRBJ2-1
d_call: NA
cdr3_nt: TGTGCCAGCAGTTTGACTAATGAGCAGTTCTTC
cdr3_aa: CASSLTNEQFF

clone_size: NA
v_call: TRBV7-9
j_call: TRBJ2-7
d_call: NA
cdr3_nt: TGTGCCAGCAGCGGTCTCGGGCTCGAGCAGTACTTC
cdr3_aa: CASSGLGLEQYF

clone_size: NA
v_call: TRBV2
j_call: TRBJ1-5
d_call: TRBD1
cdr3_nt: TGTGCCAGCAGTGAACTTGGGACAGGGGACAATCAGCCCCAGCATTTT
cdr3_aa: CASSELGTGDNQPQHF

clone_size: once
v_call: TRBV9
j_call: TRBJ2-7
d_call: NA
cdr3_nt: TGTGCCAGCAGCCCCGGAGGGTCCGAGCAGTACTTC
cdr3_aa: CASSPGGSEQYF

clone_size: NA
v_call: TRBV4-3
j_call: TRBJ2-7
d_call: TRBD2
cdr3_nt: TGCGCCAGCAGCCAGGGACTAGCGACAACCTACGAGCAGTACTTC
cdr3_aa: CASSQGLATTYEQYF

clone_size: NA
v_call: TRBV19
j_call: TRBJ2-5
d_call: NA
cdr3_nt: TGTGCCAGTAGCCGCCGGGGGATCCAAGAGACCCAGTACTTC
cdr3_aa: CASSRRGIQETQYF

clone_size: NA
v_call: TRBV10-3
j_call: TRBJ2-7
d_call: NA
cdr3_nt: TGTGCCATCAGTGATCAATACGAGCAGTACTTC
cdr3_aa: CAISDQYEQYF

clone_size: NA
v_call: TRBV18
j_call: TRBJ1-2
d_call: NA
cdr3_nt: TGTGCCAGCTCACCACCGTTTGGGGAGGGAGACTATGGCTACACCTTC
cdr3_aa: CASSPPFGEGDYGYTF

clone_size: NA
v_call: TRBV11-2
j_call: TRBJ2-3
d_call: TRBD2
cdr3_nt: TGTGCCAGCAGCGCTCTCGGGGGGGCAGATACGCAGTATTTT
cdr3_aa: CASSALGGADTQYF

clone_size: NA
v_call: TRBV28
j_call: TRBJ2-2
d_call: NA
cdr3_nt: TGTGCCAGCAGTTTAGTGGGCGACCCAAACACCGGGGAGCTGTTTTTT
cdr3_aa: CASSLVGDPNTGELFF

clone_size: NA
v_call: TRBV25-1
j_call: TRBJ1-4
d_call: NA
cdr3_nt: TGTGCCAGCAGTGAATATCCGCAGGCTCGCACTAATGAAAAACTGTTTTTT
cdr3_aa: CASSEYPQARTNEKLFF

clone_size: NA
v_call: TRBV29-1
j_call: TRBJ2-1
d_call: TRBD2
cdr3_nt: TGCAGCGCTGAGGGGCTAGCGGGAGGTTTCAATGAGCAGTTCTTC
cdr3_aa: CSAEGLAGGFNEQFF

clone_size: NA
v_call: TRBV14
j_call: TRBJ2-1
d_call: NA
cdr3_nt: TGTGCCAGCAGCCAAGATGACCCAGGGACGTACAATGAGCAGTTCTTC
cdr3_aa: CASSQDDPGTYNEQFF

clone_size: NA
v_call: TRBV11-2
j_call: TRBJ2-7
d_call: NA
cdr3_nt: TGTGCCAGCAGCGCCAGGGAAGTATCTCGCGAGCAGTACTTC
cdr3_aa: CASSAREVSREQYF

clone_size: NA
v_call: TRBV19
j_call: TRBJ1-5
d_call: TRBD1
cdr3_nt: TGTGCCAGTAGTATCGACAGGGGACCGAATCAGCCCCAGCATTTT
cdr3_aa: CASSIDRGPNQPQHF

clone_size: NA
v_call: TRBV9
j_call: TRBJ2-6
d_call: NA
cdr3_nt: TGTGCCAGCAGCGCTCAAAGCTCTGGGGCCAACGTCCTGACTTTC
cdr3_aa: CASSAQSSGANVLTF

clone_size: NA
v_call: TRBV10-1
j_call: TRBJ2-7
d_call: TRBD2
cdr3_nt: TGCGCCAGCAGTCCCGGGCTAGCGGGAGGATACGAGCAGTACTTC
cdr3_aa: CASSPGLAGGYEQYF

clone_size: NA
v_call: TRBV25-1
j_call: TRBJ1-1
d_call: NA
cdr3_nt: TGTGCCAGCAGTGCACGCCGGGACGTCCCAGCTGAAGCTTTCTTT
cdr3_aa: CASSARRDVPAEAFF

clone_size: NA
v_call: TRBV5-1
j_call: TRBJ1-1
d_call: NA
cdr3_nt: TGCGCCAGCAGCTTGGGACAATCTGGCTGGGCTGAAGCTTTCTTT
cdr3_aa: CASSLGQSGWAEAFF

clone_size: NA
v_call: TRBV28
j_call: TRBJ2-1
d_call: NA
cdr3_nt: TGTGCCAGCTGTGGCCGGAGGGGGAGGAGCTCCTACAATGAGCAGTTCTTC
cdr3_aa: CASCGRRGRSSYNEQFF

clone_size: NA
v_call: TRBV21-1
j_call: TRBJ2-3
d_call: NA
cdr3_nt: TGTGCGAGGAAACTTGGGGCTAGCACAGATACGCAGTATTTT
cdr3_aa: CARKLGASTDTQYF

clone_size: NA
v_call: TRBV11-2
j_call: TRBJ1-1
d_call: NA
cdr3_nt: TGTGCCAGCAGCTTTCTGTCGGTGGACACTGAAGCTTTCTTT
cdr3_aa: CASSFLSVDTEAFF

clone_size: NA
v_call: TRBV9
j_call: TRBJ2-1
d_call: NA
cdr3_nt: TGTGCCAGCAGTTTCTCCGAAAGGCGGGGGCCCAATGAGCAGTTCTTC
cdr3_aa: CASSFSERRGPNEQFF

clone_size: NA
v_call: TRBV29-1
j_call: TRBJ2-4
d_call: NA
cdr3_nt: TGCAGCGCCCTAAAGGCCGGGGAAAACATTCAGTACTTC
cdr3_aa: CSALKAGENIQYF

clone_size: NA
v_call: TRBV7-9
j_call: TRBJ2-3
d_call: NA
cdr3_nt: TGTGCCAGCAGCACGGGGACAGATACGCAGTATTTT
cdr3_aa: CASSTGTDTQYF

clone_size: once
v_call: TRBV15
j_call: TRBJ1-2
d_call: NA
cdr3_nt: TGTGCCACCAGCAAAGAGTTATGGGACTACTATGGCTACACCTTC
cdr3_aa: CATSKELWDYYGYTF

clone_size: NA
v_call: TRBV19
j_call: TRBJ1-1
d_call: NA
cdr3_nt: TGTGCCAGTAGTATAGAGGGGGCTGAAGCTTTCTTT
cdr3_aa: CASSIEGAEAFF

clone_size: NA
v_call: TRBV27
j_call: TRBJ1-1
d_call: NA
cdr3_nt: TGTGCCAGCAGTCGCCCCCCTCTGGGTGAAGCTTTCTTT
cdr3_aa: CASSRPPLGEAFF

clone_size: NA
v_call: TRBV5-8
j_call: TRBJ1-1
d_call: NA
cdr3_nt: TGTGCCAGCAGCTTCTCAGGGGAATGGGGGAACACTGAAGCTTTCTTT
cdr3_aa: CASSFSGEWGNTEAFF

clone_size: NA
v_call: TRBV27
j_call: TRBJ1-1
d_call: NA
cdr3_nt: TGTGCCAGCAGGGACGCGAACACTGAAGCTTTCTTT
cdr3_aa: CASRDANTEAFF

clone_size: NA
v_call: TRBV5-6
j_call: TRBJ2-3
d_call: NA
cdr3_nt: TGTGCCAGCAGCTTCTCATTTCCAGATACGCAGTATTTT
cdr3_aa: CASSFSFPDTQYF

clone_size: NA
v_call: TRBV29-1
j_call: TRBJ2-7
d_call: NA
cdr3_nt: TGCAGCGTTGGGAGCGGAAGCGAATACGAGCAGTACTTC
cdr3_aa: CSVGSGSEYEQYF

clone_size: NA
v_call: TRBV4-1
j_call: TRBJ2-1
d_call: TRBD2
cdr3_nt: TGCGCCAGCAGCCAAGACCAACTTAGCGGGACGTTACCCCGGTATCAGTTCTTC
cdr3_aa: CASSQDQLSGTLPRYQFF

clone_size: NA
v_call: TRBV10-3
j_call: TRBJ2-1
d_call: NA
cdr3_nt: TGTGCCATCAGGGCCTTAAGCTCGGGGACTCCGGAGCAGTTCTTC
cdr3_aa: CAIRALSSGTPEQFF

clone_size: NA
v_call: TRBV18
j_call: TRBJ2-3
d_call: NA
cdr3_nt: TGTGCCAGCTCACCCTACCCGAGGAAGGCAGATACGCAGTATTTT
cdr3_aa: CASSPYPRKADTQYF

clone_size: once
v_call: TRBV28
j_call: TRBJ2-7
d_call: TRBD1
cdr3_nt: TGTGCCAGCAGTTTTCGGGACAGCCGATACGAGCAGTACTTC
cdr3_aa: CASSFRDSRYEQYF

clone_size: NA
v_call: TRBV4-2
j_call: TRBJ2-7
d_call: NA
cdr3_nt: TGTGCCAGCAGCCATGGCGCGCCACAGATAGCCTACGAGCAGTACTTC
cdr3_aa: CASSHGAPQIAYEQYF

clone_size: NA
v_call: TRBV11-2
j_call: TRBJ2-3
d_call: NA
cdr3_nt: TGTGCCAGCAGCTTAGAACGGGGGAGGACAGATACGCAGTATTTT
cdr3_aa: CASSLERGRTDTQYF

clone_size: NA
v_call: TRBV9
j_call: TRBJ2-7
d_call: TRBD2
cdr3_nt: TGTGCCAGCAGCGTAGGAGCGGGAGGGCAGCAGTACTTC
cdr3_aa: CASSVGAGGQQYF

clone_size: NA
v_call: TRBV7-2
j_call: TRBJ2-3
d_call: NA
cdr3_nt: TGTGCCAGCAGCTTAGCGTCGACCACAGATACGCAGTATTTT
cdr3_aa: CASSLASTTDTQYF